Following are 8 T cell receptor beta chains from one sample sequenced in a study of radiotherapy plus CTLA-4 blockade in lung cancer. The table came from immunoSEQ multiplex PCR; TCRdb's copy has only in-frame clones and leaves some out. The sample records nearly 110,000 clones, approximately 87% being singletons. The sequencing used peripheral blood, collected from a patient treated with radiotherapy plus ipilimumab. Every receptor here comes from a human donor with non-small cell lung cancer that progressed on radiotherapy plus ipilimumab. Some clones in this sample may be carry-over from other donors' samples.

There are a few counts of this clone. J is TRBJ1-3 and V is TRBV19; weak D call: TRBD1 (5 bases). Germline CDR1 LNHDA, CDR2 SQIVND (reference sequence). The CDR3 extends over 16 amino acids. The V gene lost 9 bases and the J gene lost 3 bases, with 21 bases spanning the gap. The DNA for the CDR3 is TGTGCCAGCCACCCCCCCGGGACGCGTTTTGGAAACACCATATATTTT. Its protein is CASHPPGTRFGNTIYF. Using reference TRBV19 and TRBJ1-3 for the parts outside the CDR3, the full variable domain is DGGITQSPKYLFRKEGQNVTLSCEQNLNHDAMYWYRQDPGQGLRLIYYSQIVNDFQKGDIAEGYSVSREKKESFPLTVTSAQKNPTAFYLCASHPPGTRFGNTIYFGEGSWLTVV.

J is TRBJ1-2 and V is TRBV4-3; tentatively, D is TRBD1 (6 bases). The ends were cut back, 0 bases at V and 8 bases at J, with 13 bases in the middle. In germline, CDR1 is LGHNA, CDR2 YSLEER. The CDR3 has 14 residues. The CDR3 spells CASSQDHGTGGYTF. Here the CDR3 DNA reads TGCGCCAGCAGCCAAGATCACGGAACAGGGGGCTACACCTTC.

The J gene is TRBJ1-1, the V gene TRBV15, with a weak D call TRBD1 (5 bases). V was cut by 3 bases and J by 4 bases, with 15 bases left in between. The germline gives CDR1 LNHNV, CDR2 YYDKDF (reference sequence). There are 15 residues in the CDR3. The CDR3 DNA sequence: TGTGCCACCAGCAGCCCCGGGGGATACGGCACTGAAGCTTTCTTT. As protein: CATSSPGGYGTEAFF.

V usage is TRBV4-1 and J usage is TRBJ2-1; D may be TRBD1 (6 bases). Germline V gives CDR1 MGHRA, CDR2 YSYEKL. The CDR3 runs 16 residues. Deletions cut 0 bases from V and 12 bases from J, with 21 bases between. The CDR3 spells CASSQEVGDRHKGQFF. The CDR3 DNA reads TGCGCCAGCAGCCAAGAAGTCGGAGACAGGCATAAGGGGCAGTTCTTC.

The chain employs TRBV11-1 and TRBJ1-2; D may be TRBD1 (5 bases). Trimming removed 5 bases from V and 4 bases from J, with 14 bases in between. The CDR3 has 14 residues. Germline-derived CDR1 and CDR2 are SGHAT and FQDESV (reference sequence). CDR3 bases: TGTGCCAGCAGCCTCGCGGGACGGCCCTATGGCTACACCTTC. Translating gives CASSLAGRPYGYTF.

This sequence joins TRBV12-5 and TRBJ2-7; D remains ambiguous. Germline V lookup: CDR1 LGHNT, CDR2 FRNRAP. This CDR3 has 11 residues. V shed 5 bases and J shed 2 bases, with 4 bases lying between them. For the CDR3, the DNA is TGTGCTAGTGGTACTGCCTACGAGCAGTACTTC. This sequence encodes CASGTAYEQYF.

V is TRBV5-4 and J is TRBJ1-2; 7 bases line up with TRBD1. CDR1 SGHNT and CDR2 YYREEE come from the germline V gene (reference sequence). The CDR3 runs 14 residues. The trim removed 5 bases at V and 2 bases at J, leaving 6 bases unmatched. CDR3 in amino acids: CASRPDRANYGYTF. CDR3 coding DNA: TGTGCCAGCAGGCCTGACAGGGCAAACTATGGCTACACCTTC.

The chain couples TRBV7-9 to TRBJ2-7; D not resolved. CDR1 is SEHNR and CDR2 is FQNEAQ in the germline V gene (reference sequence). Trimming took off 4 bases at V and 4 bases at J, with 8 bases between the two ends. The CDR3 loop spans 12 amino acids. CDR3 sequence (DNA): TGTGCCAGCAGCTCAGACGGATACGAGCAGTACTTC. It is translated as CASSSDGYEQYF.